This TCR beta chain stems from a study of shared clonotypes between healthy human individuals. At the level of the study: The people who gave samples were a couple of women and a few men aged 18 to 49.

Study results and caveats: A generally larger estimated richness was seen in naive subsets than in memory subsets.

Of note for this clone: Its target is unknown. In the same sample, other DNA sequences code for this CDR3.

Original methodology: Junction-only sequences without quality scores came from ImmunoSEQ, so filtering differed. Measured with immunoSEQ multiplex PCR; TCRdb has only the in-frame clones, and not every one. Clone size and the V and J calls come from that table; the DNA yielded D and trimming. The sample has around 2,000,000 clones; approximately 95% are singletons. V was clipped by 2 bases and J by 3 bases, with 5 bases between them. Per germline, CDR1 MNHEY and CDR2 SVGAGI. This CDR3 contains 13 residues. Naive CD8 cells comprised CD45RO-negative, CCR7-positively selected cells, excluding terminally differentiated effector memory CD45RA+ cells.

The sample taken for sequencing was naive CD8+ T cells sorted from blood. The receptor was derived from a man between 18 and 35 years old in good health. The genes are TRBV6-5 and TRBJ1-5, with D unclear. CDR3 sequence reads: CASSYGFNQPQHF. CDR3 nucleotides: TGTGCCAGCAGTTACGGTTTCAATCAGCCCCAGCATTTT.